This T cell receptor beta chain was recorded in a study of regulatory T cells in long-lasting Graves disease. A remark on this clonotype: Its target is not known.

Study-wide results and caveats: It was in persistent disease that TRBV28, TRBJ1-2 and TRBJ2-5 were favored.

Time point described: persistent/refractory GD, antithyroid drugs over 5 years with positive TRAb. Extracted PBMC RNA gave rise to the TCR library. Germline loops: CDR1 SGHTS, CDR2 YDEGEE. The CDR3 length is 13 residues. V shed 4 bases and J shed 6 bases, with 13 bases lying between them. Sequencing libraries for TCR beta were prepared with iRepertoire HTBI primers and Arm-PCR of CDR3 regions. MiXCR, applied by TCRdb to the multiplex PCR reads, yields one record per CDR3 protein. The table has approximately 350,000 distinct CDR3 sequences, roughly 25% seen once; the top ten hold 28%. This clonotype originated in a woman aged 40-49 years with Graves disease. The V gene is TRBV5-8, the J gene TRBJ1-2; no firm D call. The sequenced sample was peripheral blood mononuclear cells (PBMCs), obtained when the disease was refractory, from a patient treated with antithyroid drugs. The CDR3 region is CASSPRVRDGYTF. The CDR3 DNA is TGTGCCAGCAGCCCCCGGGTGAGGGATGGCTACACCTTC.